A single T cell receptor beta chain is shown here with its context. Germline CDR1 SGDLS, CDR2 YYNGEE. The CDR3 extends over 14 amino acids. Trimming left V 0 bases short and J 2 bases short, with 8 bases between. Method: immunoSEQ multiplex PCR; TCRdb's copy keeps in-frame clones and lacks some. Among roughly 68,000 clones listed, about 90% were seen once. The data belong to a study of T cell changes during pregnancy in multiple sclerosis. This rearrangement joins TRBV9 to TRBJ1-1; unclear D gene. The TCR sequence derives from a female donor in good health, enrolled as a control in a pregnancy study. Sequences were derived from peripheral blood, sampled in the second trimester of pregnancy. Here the CDR3 reads CASSVAPGNTEAFF. The CDR3 coding sequence is TGTGCCAGCAGCGTAGCACCGGGAAACACTGAAGCTTTCTTT.